The present TCR beta chain was sequenced within a study of shared clonotypes between healthy human individuals. Trimming pared 6 bases from V and 4 bases from J, leaving 22 bases between. Germline V gene data show CDR1 as MNHEY and CDR2 as SMNVEV (reference sequence). This CDR3 region has 16 residues. The repertoire was sequenced with immunoSEQ multiplex PCR; TCRdb's copy has only in-frame clones and lacks some. Here the sample spans hundreds of thousands of clones, around three quarters being singletons. This chain links TRBV27 with TRBJ2-7, with D perhaps given as TRBD1 or TRBD2 (5 bases each). The specimen sequenced was memory CD4+ T cells sorted from blood. This sample's subset: CD45RA-negative fraction. The receptor was derived from a woman aged 25-40 years in good health. The CDR3 loop reads CASSSRGQRPLYEQYF. The CDR3, as DNA: TGTGCCAGCAGCTCACGGGGCCAAAGACCTCTATACGAGCAGTACTTC.